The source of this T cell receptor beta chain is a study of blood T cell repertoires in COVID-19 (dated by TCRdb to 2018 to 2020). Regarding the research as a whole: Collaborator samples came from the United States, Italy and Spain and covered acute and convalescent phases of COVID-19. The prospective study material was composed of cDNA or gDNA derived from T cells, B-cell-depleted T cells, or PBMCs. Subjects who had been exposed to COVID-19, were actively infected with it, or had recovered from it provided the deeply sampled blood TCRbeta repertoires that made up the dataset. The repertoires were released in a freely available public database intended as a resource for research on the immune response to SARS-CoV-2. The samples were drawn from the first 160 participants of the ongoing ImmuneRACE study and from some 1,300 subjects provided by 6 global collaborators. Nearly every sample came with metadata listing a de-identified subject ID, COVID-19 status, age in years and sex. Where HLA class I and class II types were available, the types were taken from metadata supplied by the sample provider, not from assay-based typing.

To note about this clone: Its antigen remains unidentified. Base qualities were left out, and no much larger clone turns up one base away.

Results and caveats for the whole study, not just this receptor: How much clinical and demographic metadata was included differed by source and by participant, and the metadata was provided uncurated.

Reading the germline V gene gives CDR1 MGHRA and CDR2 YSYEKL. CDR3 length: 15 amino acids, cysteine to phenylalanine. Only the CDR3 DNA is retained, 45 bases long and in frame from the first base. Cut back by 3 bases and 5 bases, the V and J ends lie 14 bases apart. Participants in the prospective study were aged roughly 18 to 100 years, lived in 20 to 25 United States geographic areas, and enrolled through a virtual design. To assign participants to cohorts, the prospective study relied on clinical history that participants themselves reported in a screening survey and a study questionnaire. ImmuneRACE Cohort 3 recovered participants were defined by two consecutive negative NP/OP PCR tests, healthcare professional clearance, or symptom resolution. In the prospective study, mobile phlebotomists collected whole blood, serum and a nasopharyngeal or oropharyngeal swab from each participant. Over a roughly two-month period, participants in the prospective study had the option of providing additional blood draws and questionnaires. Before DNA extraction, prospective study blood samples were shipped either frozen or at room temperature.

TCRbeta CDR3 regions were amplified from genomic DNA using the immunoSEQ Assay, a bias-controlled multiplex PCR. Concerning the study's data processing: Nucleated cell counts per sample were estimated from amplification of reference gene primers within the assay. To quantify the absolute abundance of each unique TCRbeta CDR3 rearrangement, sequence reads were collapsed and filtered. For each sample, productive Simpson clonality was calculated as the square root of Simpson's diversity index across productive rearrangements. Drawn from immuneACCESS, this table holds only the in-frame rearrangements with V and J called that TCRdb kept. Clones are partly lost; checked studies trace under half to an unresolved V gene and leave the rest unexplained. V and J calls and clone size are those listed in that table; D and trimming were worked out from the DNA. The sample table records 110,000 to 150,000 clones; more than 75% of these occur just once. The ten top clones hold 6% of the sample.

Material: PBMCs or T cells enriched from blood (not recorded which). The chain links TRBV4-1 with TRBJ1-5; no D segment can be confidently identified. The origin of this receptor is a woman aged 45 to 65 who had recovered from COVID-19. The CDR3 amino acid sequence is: CASSHSEHGDQPQHF. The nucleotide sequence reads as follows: TGCGCCAGCAGCCATTCTGAACACGGGGATCAGCCCCAGCATTTT.